Shown below are 18 T cell receptor beta chains from a single sample sequenced in a study of blood T cell repertoires in COVID-19. The assay was immunoSEQ multiplex PCR, and TCRdb's table has in-frame clones only and misses some. This sample has fewer than 350,000 clones, with approximately 88% found just once. Sequencing input: peripheral blood. All receptors derive from a man younger than 35 with active or convalescent COVID-19.

The V gene is TRBV6-1, the J gene TRBJ2-3, with 9 bases identical to TRBD2. J gave up 0 bases and V 2 bases, and 6 bases lay outside the gene matches. This CDR3 comprises 17 residues. In germline, CDR1 is MNHNS, CDR2 SASEGT. The CDR3 bases are TGTGCCAGCAGTGAATGGCGGGGGGGACCTAGCACAGATACGCAGTATTTT. Protein sequence: CASSEWRGGPSTDTQYF.

The sample holds one count of this clone. CDR3 region: CASSQAGKTYNEQFF. The CDR3 nucleotides read TGTGCCAGCAGCCAAGCGGGGAAGACGTACAATGAGCAGTTCTTC. The chain combines TRBV14 with TRBJ2-1, with D perhaps matching TRBD2 (5 bases). Germline V lookup: CDR1 SGHDN, CDR2 FVKESK. V shed 1 base and J shed 4 bases, with 11 bases lying between them. The CDR3 runs to 15 residues.

This chain joins TRBV7-7 and TRBJ1-2; no clear D gene. The CDR3 is 16 residues long. Germline V lookup: CDR1 SSHAT, CDR2 FNYEAQ (reference sequence). V lost 5 bases to trimming and J lost 1 base, with 17 bases between them. In DNA form, the CDR3 reads TGTGCCAGCAGCCCCCGACAATCTTCCAGTAACTATGGCTACACCTTC. This sequence encodes CASSPRQSSSNYGYTF.

The chain links TRBV29-1 to TRBJ2-7; tentatively, D is TRBD2 (7 bases). The germline V gene encodes CDR1 SQVTM and CDR2 ANQGSEA. V lost 7 bases and J 5 bases, leaving 15 bases between the germline ends. The CDR3 length is 12 residues. The chain's CDR3 is CSALGGGNEQYF. For the CDR3, the DNA is TGCAGCGCCCTCGGCGGGGGCAACGAGCAGTACTTC.

The chain combines TRBV5-8 with TRBJ1-2; 7 nucleotides agree with TRBD1. Germline CDR1 and CDR2: SGHTS and YDEGEE. CDR3 size: 14 residues. V lost 1 base and J lost 0; bases outside the gene matches: 0. The CDR3 loop is CASSLTGANYGYTF. CDR3 DNA sequence: TGTGCCAGCAGCTTGACAGGGGCTAACTATGGCTACACCTTC.

The chain is built from TRBV7-9 and TRBJ1-4; 7 bases map to TRBD1. The J segment lost 6 bases and the V segment lost 4 bases, leaving 11 bases of the junction unmatched. CDR1 and CDR2 (germline): SEHNR, FQNEAQ (reference sequence). The CDR3 loop spans 16 amino acids. The CDR3 DNA is TGTGCCAGCAGCTCTCCTGAGGGGGCCGTAGATGAAAAACTGTTTTTT. It encodes CASSSPEGAVDEKLFF.

This sequence joins TRBV4-1 and TRBJ1-2, with 9 bases matching TRBD1. The CDR3 runs 15 residues. The germline gives CDR1 MGHRA, CDR2 YSYEKL. J lost 5 bases, V lost 4 bases, and 8 bases had no gene match. CDR3 DNA: TGCGCCAGCAGCCTATCGGACAGGGGATTTTATGGCTACACCTTC. It specifies CASSLSDRGFYGYTF.

The chain links TRBV3-1 (or the pseudogene TRBV3-2) to TRBJ2-7; 10 bases map to TRBD1. Trimming removed 1 base from V and 3 bases from J; junction bases left unmatched: 9. This CDR3 has 17 residues. In germline, CDR1 is LGHDT, CDR2 YNNKEL (reference sequence). CDR3 region: CASSQGIPGQGIYEQYF. The DNA of the CDR3 is TGTGCCAGCAGCCAAGGTATACCGGGACAGGGGATCTACGAGCAGTACTTC.

The CDR3 DNA follows: TGTGCCACCAGTGATCCGACAGCTACTAGCACAGATACGCAGTATTTT. Its translation: CATSDPTATSTDTQYF. The J gene is TRBJ2-3, the V gene TRBV24-1; TRBD1 might be the D (5 bases). CDR1 is KGHDR and CDR2 is SFDVKD in the germline V gene. The CDR3 contains 16 residues. Trimming stripped 3 bases from V and 0 bases from J, with 12 bases between.

V is TRBV5-1 and J is TRBJ2-1, with 10 bases lining up with TRBD2. Germline V CDR1 and CDR2: SGHRS, YFSETQ. The CDR3 runs to 15 residues. V lost 3 bases, J lost 6 bases, and 6 bases stayed unmatched. The CDR3 DNA reads TGCGCCAGCAGCTGGGGACTAGCGCCAATCAATGAGCAGTTCTTC. It codes for CASSWGLAPINEQFF.

The rearrangement joins TRBV4-3 to TRBJ1-2; a possible D gene is TRBD1 (5 bases). The germline V gene has CDR1 LGHNA and CDR2 YSLEER. V was shortened by 1 base and J by 0 bases, with 9 bases between the two germline ends. CDR3 length equals 15 residues. CDR3 DNA sequence: TGCGCCAGCAGCCAAGGCCGGGACTCTAACTATGGCTACACCTTC. Its protein product is CASSQGRDSNYGYTF.

This sequence joins TRBV3-1 (or the pseudogene TRBV3-2) and TRBJ2-2; possibly TRBD2 for D (6 bases). The length of the CDR3 is 16 residues. V was cut by 3 bases and J by 3 bases, with 14 bases left in between. Germline CDR1 and CDR2: LGHDT and YNNKEL (reference sequence). In nucleotides, the CDR3 is TGTGCCAGCAGCCACGCCTGGGACTTCCACACCGGGGAGCTGTTTTTT. Residues: CASSHAWDFHTGELFF.

The chain has TRBV5-1 and TRBJ2-7; TRBD1 is a possible D gene (7 bases). Trimming cost V 4 bases and J 1 base, with 12 bases left between them. This CDR3 comprises 14 residues. Germline values: CDR1 SGHRS, CDR2 YFSETQ. The DNA for the CDR3 is TGCGCCAGCAGCCGGGGGACAGCGTCCTACGAGCAGTACTTC. Its protein product is CASSRGTASYEQYF.

The gene calls are TRBV6-1 and TRBJ2-1, with 10 bases that match TRBD2. This CDR3 contains 15 residues. Germline V gene lookup returns CDR1 MNHNS and CDR2 SASEGT. The trim removed 0 bases at V and 8 bases at J, leaving 4 bases unmatched. CDR3 sequence: CASSEAIAGGYEQFF. The CDR3 bases are TGTGCCAGCAGTGAAGCGATAGCGGGGGGCTATGAGCAGTTCTTC.

This chain joins TRBV11-2 and TRBJ2-7, with TRBD1 as a possible D gene (5 bases). The CDR3 loop spans 13 amino acids. Trimming shortened V by 1 base and J by 3 bases, and 7 bases separated the two germline ends. The germline CDR1 and CDR2 sequences are SGHAT and FQNNGV. In nucleotides, the CDR3 is TGTGCCAGCAGCTTAGTACAGGTCTACGAGCAGTACTTC. Translating gives CASSLVQVYEQYF. The entire variable domain, with the rest obtained from reference TRBV11-2 and TRBJ2-7, is as follows: EAGVAQSPRYKIIEKRQSVAFWCNPISGHATLYWYQQILGQGPKLLIQFQNNGVVDDSQLPKDRFSAERLKGVDSTLKIQPAKLEDSAVYLCASSLVQVYEQYFGPGTRLTVT.

The gene calls are TRBV3-1 (or the pseudogene TRBV3-2) and TRBJ2-3; 7 bases fit TRBD2. Germline CDR1 reads LGHDT; CDR2 reads YNNKEL (reference sequence). V was clipped by 4 bases and J by 1 base; unmatched bases: 11. This CDR3 spans 17 amino acids. In nucleotides, the CDR3 is TGTGCCAGCAGCCCCTTAGGGGAGGGGCAACGCACAGATACGCAGTATTTT. It codes for CASSPLGEGQRTDTQYF.

The chain couples TRBV19 to TRBJ1-5; the D is unclear. V was trimmed by 3 bases and J by 4 bases, leaving 13 bases between them. Germline CDR1 LNHDA, CDR2 SQIVND (reference sequence). The CDR3 is 15 residues long. The CDR3 loop is CASSMGGRRNQPQHF. Written as DNA, the CDR3 is TGTGCCAGTAGTATGGGTGGGAGAAGAAATCAGCCCCAGCATTTT.

The CDR3: CASRHLRAETEAFF. CDR3 DNA sequence: TGTGCCAGCAGGCATTTGCGGGCCGAGACTGAAGCTTTCTTT. The V call is TRBV7-8, the J call TRBJ1-1, with unresolved D. CDR1 is SGHVS and CDR2 is FQNEAQ in the germline V gene. Trimming pared 6 bases from V and 5 bases from J, leaving 16 bases between. The CDR3 sequence is 14 residues long.